The T cell receptor (beta chain) described here comes from a study of T cell clusters in autoimmune cytopenias. This clonotype counts as medium-sized (0.01 to 0.1%) by frequency. TRB amplification used approximately 250 ng of peripheral blood genomic DNA. One tube held mixed TRB-A and TRB-B primer pools for touch-down PCR. TCRdb re-called the multiplex PCR reads; every CDR3 protein appears as one record, without DNA. Its table lists 3,500 to 4,000 distinct CDR3 sequences. The source of this sequence is a human donor with an autoimmune cytopenia or autoimmune hepatitis (not recorded which). The sample consisted of peripheral blood.

CDR3: CASRSLAGETGELFF. V gene TRBV6-2 or TRBV6-3 combines with J gene TRBJ2-2; TCRdb lists TRBD2, though no DNA is available to test this call. Germline assignment: CDR1 MNHEY and CDR2 SVGEGT. The CDR3 loop spans 15 amino acids.